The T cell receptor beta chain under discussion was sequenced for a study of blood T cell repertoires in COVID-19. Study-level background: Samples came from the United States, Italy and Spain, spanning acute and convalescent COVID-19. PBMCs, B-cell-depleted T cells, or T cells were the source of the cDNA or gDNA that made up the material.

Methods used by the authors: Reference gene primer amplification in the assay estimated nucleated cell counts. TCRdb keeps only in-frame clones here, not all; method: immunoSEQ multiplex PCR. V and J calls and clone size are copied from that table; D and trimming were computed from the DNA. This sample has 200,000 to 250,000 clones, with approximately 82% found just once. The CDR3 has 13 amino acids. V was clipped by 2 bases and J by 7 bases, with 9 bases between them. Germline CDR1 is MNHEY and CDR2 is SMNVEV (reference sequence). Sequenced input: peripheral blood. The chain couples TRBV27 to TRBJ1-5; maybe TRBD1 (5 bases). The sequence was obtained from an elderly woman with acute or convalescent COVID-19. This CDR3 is CASSLRGGQPQHF. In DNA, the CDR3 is TGTGCCAGCAGTTTAAGGGGAGGACAGCCCCAGCATTTT.